This T cell receptor (beta chain) was documented in a study of blood T cell repertoires in COVID-19. Overall study: PBMCs, B-cell-depleted T cells, or T cells provided the cDNA or gDNA that made up the material.

From germline, CDR1 is MNHEY and CDR2 SMNVEV (reference sequence). V dropped 3 bases and J dropped 5 bases, with 7 bases sitting between them. The length of the CDR3 is 12 residues. Libraries were prepared by immunoSEQ multiplex PCR; TCRdb keeps only in-frame clonotypes and omits some of them. The sample has approximately 170,000 clones; approximately 84% are singletons. This clone has a handful of counts. The source of this sequence is a woman aged 80 or older with COVID-19, enrolled during active disease. V and J are TRBV27 and TRBJ1-1; D is uncertain. What was sequenced was peripheral blood. The CDR3 DNA is TGTGCCAGCAGTTTTAGAGGGACTGAAGCTTTCTTT. Translated, it gives CASSFRGTEAFF.